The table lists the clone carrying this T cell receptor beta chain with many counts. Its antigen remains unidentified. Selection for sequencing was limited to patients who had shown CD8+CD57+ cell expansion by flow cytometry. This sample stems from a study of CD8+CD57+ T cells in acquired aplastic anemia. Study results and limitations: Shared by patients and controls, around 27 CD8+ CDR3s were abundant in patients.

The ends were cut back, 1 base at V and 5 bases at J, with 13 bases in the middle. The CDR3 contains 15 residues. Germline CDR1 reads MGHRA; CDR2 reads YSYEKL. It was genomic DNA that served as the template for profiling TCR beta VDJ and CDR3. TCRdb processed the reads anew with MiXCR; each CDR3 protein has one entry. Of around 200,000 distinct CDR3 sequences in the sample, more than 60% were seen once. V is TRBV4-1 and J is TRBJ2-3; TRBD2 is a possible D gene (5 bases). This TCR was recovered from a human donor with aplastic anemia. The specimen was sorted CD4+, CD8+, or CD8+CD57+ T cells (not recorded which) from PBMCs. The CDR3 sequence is CASSQGRRGGDTQYF. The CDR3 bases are TGCGCCAGCAGCCAAGGGCGACGAGGAGGAGATACGCAGTATTTT.